This T cell receptor beta chain was retrieved from a study of blood T cell repertoires in COVID-19. The CDR3 spans 18 residues. Germline V gene sequence: CDR1 SGHTA, CDR2 FQGTGA. The ends were cut back, 4 bases at V and 3 bases at J, with 23 bases in the middle. Assay used: immunoSEQ multiplex PCR; TCRdb lists only in-frame clones, some missing. This table has roughly 250,000 clones, approximately 84% appearing once. Sequencing was done on a sample of peripheral blood. V gene TRBV7-3 combines with J gene TRBJ2-3; a possible D gene is TRBD2 (5 bases). The source is an elderly woman with acute or convalescent COVID-19. In nucleotides, the CDR3 is TGTGCCAGCAGCTCCACAGCGGTTATCCCCCTTCGGACAGATACGCAGTATTTT. The encoded protein is CASSSTAVIPLRTDTQYF.